One and the same sample provided the 24 T cell receptor beta chains below, sequenced in a study of T cells expressing NK-cell markers. Following a re-call of the 5' RACE reads, TCRdb has one entry per CDR3 protein and lacks DNA. The record lists some 390,000 distinct CDR3 sequences, of which the ten most abundant hold around 10%. The sample taken for sequencing was blood T cells: a sorted CD56 or NKG2C T cell subset, CD4+ or CD8+ T cells, or bulk PBMC T cells (not recorded which). Every receptor here comes from a woman in her forties or fifties in good health.

This rearrangement joins TRBV5-1 to TRBJ2-2; TCRdb calls TRBD2, which cannot be checked without DNA. The germline CDR1 and CDR2 sequences are SGHRS and YFSETQ. The CDR3 has 19 residues. The CDR3 region is CASSFGRAEFLANTGELFF.

The CDR3 is CASSPARVGELFF. The chain links TRBV12-3 or TRBV12-4 to TRBJ2-2; TCRdb names TRBD1, which stays unverified in the absence of DNA. CDR3 length: 13 residues.

Here the CDR3 reads CASSLVPGPSTDTQYF. This chain connects TRBV5-6 to TRBJ2-3; TCRdb gives TRBD1 as the D gene, but with no DNA this cannot be confirmed. Germline CDR1 SGHDT, CDR2 YYEEEE. This CDR3 comprises 16 residues.

V is TRBV18 and J is TRBJ1-1; absent DNA, TCRdb's TRBD1 call cannot be checked. In germline, CDR1 is KGHSH, CDR2 LQKENI. The CDR3 has 13 amino acids. The CDR3 sequence is CASSPARDTEAFF.

J is TRBJ1-6 and V is TRBV11-2; there is no DNA to check the TCRdb D call of TRBD1. The CDR3 contains 17 residues. The germline V gene encodes CDR1 SGHAT and CDR2 FQNNGV. The CDR3: CASSLNGVPLLDSPLHF.

The chain couples TRBV5-1 to TRBJ2-2; TCRdb's D gene call, TRBD2, goes unchecked for lack of DNA. The V gene's germline CDR1 is SGHRS and CDR2 YFSETQ. CDR3 length: 17 residues. The CDR3 is CASSRMTSGSSAGELFF.

V and J are TRBV7-2 and TRBJ2-1. The CDR3 loop spans 15 amino acids. Germline values: CDR1 SGHTA, CDR2 FQGNSA. CDR3 region: CASSWAPSSYNEQFF.

V and J are TRBV20-1 and TRBJ2-5. CDR3 size: 12 residues. Germline-derived CDR1 and CDR2 are DFQATT and SNEGSKA (reference sequence). The CDR3 loop is CSARDMTETQYF.

J is TRBJ2-1 and V is TRBV29-1; checking the TCRdb D call of TRBD1 is not possible without DNA. The CDR3 has 14 amino acids. Per the germline V gene, CDR1 is SQVTM and CDR2 is ANQGSEA. CDR3 sequence: CSVEPPGGVYEQFF.

The rearrangement joins TRBV20-1 to TRBJ1-5; TCRdb calls TRBD1, which cannot be checked without DNA. The CDR3 runs 13 residues. Germline values: CDR1 DFQATT, CDR2 SNEGSKA (reference sequence). The CDR3 spells CSARTGGTQPQHF.

V and J are TRBV6-5 and TRBJ2-1; the D call of TRBD2 rests on TCRdb alone, since no DNA is present to check it. The CDR3 is 17 amino acids. Germline CDR1 MNHEY, CDR2 SVGAGI. The CDR3 loop reads CASSIRTSGSLGGEQFF.

The chain uses TRBV5-1 and TRBJ1-5. The germline V gene encodes CDR1 SGHRS and CDR2 YFSETQ. This CDR3 contains 14 residues. CDR3 in amino acids: CASSSDGSNQPQHF.

The V and J genes are TRBV11-2 and TRBJ2-1; with no DNA, the TCRdb D assignment of TRBD2 cannot be verified. Germline V gives CDR1 SGHAT, CDR2 FQNNGV. The CDR3 is 15 amino acids. The chain's CDR3 is CASSPPGTSGGEQFF.

V and J are TRBV7-8 and TRBJ2-7; TCRdb returns TRBD1, unconfirmable since there is no DNA. CDR3 length: 14 amino acids. CDR1 is SGHVS and CDR2 is FQNEAQ in the germline V gene. CDR3 sequence: CASSPVDRDYEQYF.

CDR3 amino acids: CASSLAGDREETQYF. The chain uses TRBV5-1 and TRBJ2-5; the D call of TRBD1 rests on TCRdb alone, since no DNA is present to check it. The V gene's germline CDR1 is SGHRS and CDR2 YFSETQ. The length of the CDR3 is 15 residues.

The V call is TRBV12-3 or TRBV12-4, the J call TRBJ2-7; TCRdb picks TRBD2, but there is no DNA to check that call. The CDR3 is made up of 13 amino acids. The CDR3 region is CASSFSLTHEQYF.

The chain combines TRBV6-5 with TRBJ2-1; TCRdb designates TRBD2, a call that cannot be tested without DNA. This CDR3 contains 17 residues. Germline V CDR1 and CDR2: MNHEY, SVGAGI. CDR3 amino acids: CASSYHRTIAGRNEQFF.

This chain joins TRBV5-1 and TRBJ2-7. The CDR3 has 14 amino acids. Germline lookup yields CDR1 SGHRS and CDR2 YFSETQ. The CDR3 reads CASSLVRGAYEQYF.

The rearrangement joins TRBV29-1 to TRBJ1-1; TCRdb's D call, TRBD1, is unchecked because there is no DNA. This CDR3 region has 13 residues. From germline, CDR1 is SQVTM and CDR2 ANQGSEA. CDR3 amino acids: CSGKRGLNTEAFF.

The chain combines TRBV19 with TRBJ2-3. There are 14 residues in the CDR3. The germline V gene has CDR1 LNHDA and CDR2 SQIVND (reference sequence). CDR3 loop: CASSLTFATDTQYF.

J is TRBJ1-2 and V is TRBV3-1; the D call of TRBD1 rests on TCRdb alone, since no DNA is present to check it. The CDR3 loop spans 12 amino acids. Germline assignment: CDR1 LGHDT and CDR2 YNNKEL (reference sequence). The CDR3: CASRDRGNGYTF.

The chain has TRBV30 and TRBJ2-1. The germline V gene has CDR1 GTSNPN and CDR2 SVGIG (reference sequence). The CDR3 contains 13 residues. CDR3 in amino acids: CAWRVSVYNEQFF.

The chain carries TRBV4-1 and TRBJ2-3; TCRdb gives TRBD2 as the D gene, but with no DNA this cannot be confirmed. The CDR3 is made up of 15 amino acids. Germline values: CDR1 MGHRA, CDR2 YSYEKL. CDR3 sequence: CASSQFAGNTDTQYF.

The gene calls are TRBV3-1 and TRBJ2-2; TCRdb indicates TRBD2, and absent DNA this call remains unverified. The CDR3 consists of 16 residues. Germline lookup yields CDR1 LGHDT and CDR2 YNNKEL (reference sequence). CDR3 loop: CASSRRTAVNTGELFF.